Listed here are 19 T cell receptor beta chains from one sample, sequenced in a study of cytomegalovirus exposure and HLA in healthy donors. PCR involved 60 Vbeta and 13 Jbeta primers. Libraries were prepared by immunoSEQ multiplex PCR; TCRdb keeps only in-frame clonotypes and omits some of them. The table includes some 160,000 clones, almost 80% detected once. The sample taken for sequencing was PBMCs. These TCRs come from a woman aged 25 to 39 in good health and CMV-seronegative.

This chain connects TRBV27 to TRBJ2-7, with D possibly being TRBD1 (6 bases). Germline CDR1 and CDR2: MNHEY and SMNVEV (reference sequence). CDR3 length equals 16 residues. V was clipped by 4 bases and J by 2 bases, with 18 bases between them. CDR3 sequence reads: CASSSRRQVRAYEQYF. As DNA, the CDR3 is TGTGCCAGCAGTTCTCGTCGACAGGTTCGGGCCTACGAGCAGTACTTC.

The chain combines TRBV7-7 with TRBJ1-4; TRBD1 might be the D (5 bases). Trimming left V 6 bases short and J 3 bases short, with 14 bases between. CDR3 size: 15 residues. The germline gives CDR1 SSHAT, CDR2 FNYEAQ (reference sequence). CDR3 sequence reads: CASRKGQEANEKLFF. In nucleotides, the CDR3 is TGTGCCAGCAGGAAGGGGCAGGAAGCTAATGAAAAACTGTTTTTT.

This clone has just one count. The genes are TRBV4-1 and TRBJ1-5; 7 positions match TRBD1. Germline assignment: CDR1 MGHRA and CDR2 YSYEKL. The V segment lost 0 bases and the J segment 6 bases; nucleotides outside the gene matches: 5. The CDR3 extends over 15 amino acids. The CDR3 loop is CASSQETGSRQPQHF. The CDR3 DNA reads as TGCGCCAGCAGCCAAGAGACAGGGTCCCGTCAGCCCCAGCATTTT.

The chain joins TRBV11-2 to TRBJ2-7; 10 nucleotides line up with TRBD1. Trimming took 2 bases from V and 2 from J; bases not matched to a gene: 3. Per germline, CDR1 SGHAT and CDR2 FQNNGV. The CDR3 runs 15 residues. CDR3 coding DNA: TGTGCCAGCAGCTTAACAGGACAGGGGGCCTACGAGCAGTACTTC. It encodes CASSLTGQGAYEQYF.

The V gene is TRBV2, the J gene TRBJ1-3, with 7 nucleotides matching TRBD1. The J segment lost 0 bases and the V segment lost 8 bases, leaving 19 bases of the junction unmatched. The CDR3 is made up of 19 amino acids. The V gene's germline CDR1 is SNHLY and CDR2 FYNNEI. CDR3 region: CASSGQDPVSRISGNTIYF. CDR3 coding DNA: TGTGCCAGCTCAGGACAGGACCCCGTAAGCCGTATCTCTGGAAACACCATATATTTT. Combining the CDR3 with reference TRBV2 and TRBJ1-3 gives the whole variable domain EPEVTQTPSHQVTQMGQEVILRCVPISNHLYFYWYRQILGQKVEFLVSFYNNEISEKSEIFDDQFSVERPDGSNFTLKIRSTKLEDSAMYFCASSGQDPVSRISGNTIYFGEGSWLTVV.

This chain links TRBV21-1 with TRBJ2-2; the D call of TRBD1 is as the table states it, not checked on the DNA. TRBV21-1 is deemed a pseudogene. The CDR3 is 19 amino acids. DNA for the CDR3: TGTGCCAGCAGCAAAGTAGAGGTTCGGACAATTATAAACACCGGGGAGCTGTTTTTT. Its translation is CASSKVEVRTIINTGELFF.

About this clone: The same CDR3 arises from other DNA sequences in this sample as well. V and J are TRBV9 and TRBJ2-2; 9 positions agree with TRBD1. The CDR3 runs to 16 residues. The V gene's germline CDR1 is SGDLS and CDR2 YYNGEE. The V and J ends lost 4 bases and 3 bases, in that order; junction bases with no gene match: 7. The CDR3: CASSPRTGVDTGELFF. The CDR3 nucleotides are TGTGCCAGCAGCCCCAGGACAGGGGTTGACACCGGGGAGCTGTTTTTT.

The rearrangement joins TRBV6-5 to TRBJ2-5; TRBD2 might be the D (6 bases). Germline CDR1 and CDR2: MNHEY and SVGAGI. This CDR3 contains 13 residues. V shed 6 bases and J shed 10 bases, with 18 bases lying between them. The CDR3 DNA sequence: TGTGCCAGCAGGCCGTCATCTGGACTACGCCAGTACTTC. Protein sequence: CASRPSSGLRQYF.

The chain uses TRBV6-1 and TRBJ2-3; D may be TRBD2 (6 bases). With 6 bases removed from V and 1 base from J, the gap between germline ends came to 14 bases. This CDR3 has 15 amino acids. Germline V gene sequence: CDR1 MNHNS, CDR2 SASEGT. The CDR3 protein is CASRRGSSGTDTQYF. CDR3 nucleotide sequence: TGTGCCAGCAGGCGGGGCTCAAGTGGCACAGATACGCAGTATTTT.

V gene TRBV27 combines with J gene TRBJ1-1; 11 nucleotides match TRBD1. CDR3 length equals 17 residues. V was clipped by 4 bases and J by 3 bases; unmatched bases: 10. Germline-derived CDR1 and CDR2 are MNHEY and SMNVEV (reference sequence). The CDR3 nucleotides read TGTGCCAGCAGTTCCCCGGGACAGGGGGTAAGCGACACTGAAGCTTTCTTT. The encoded protein is CASSSPGQGVSDTEAFF.

V is TRBV2 and J is TRBJ1-1; D possibly corresponds to TRBD1 (5 bases). The CDR3 has 15 residues. V lost 6 bases, J lost 1 base, and 15 bases lay in between. Germline V gene lookup returns CDR1 SNHLY and CDR2 FYNNEI. The CDR3, as DNA: TGTGCCAGCAGGGATAGACAGACAAAGAACACTGAAGCTTTCTTT. Translated: CASRDRQTKNTEAFF.

The J gene is TRBJ2-6, the V gene TRBV9; 7 bases map to TRBD1. This CDR3 spans 17 amino acids. Germline-derived CDR1 and CDR2 are SGDLS and YYNGEE. The J segment lost 0 bases and the V segment lost 3 bases, leaving 6 bases of the junction unmatched. CDR3 DNA sequence: TGTGCCAGCAGCGCTAGACAGGGACCCTCTGGGGCCAACGTCCTGACTTTC. It encodes CASSARQGPSGANVLTF.

As DNA, the CDR3 is TGTGCCAGCAGCTCGCTAGCGGGGGGGCCCGGGGAGCTGTTTTTT. This codes for CASSSLAGGPGELFF. The genes are TRBV13 and TRBJ2-2; 12 positions match TRBD2. The CDR3 runs 15 residues. In germline, CDR1 is PRHDT, CDR2 FYEKMQ (reference sequence). With V trimmed by 4 bases and J by 6 bases, 3 bases remained unmatched.

This rearrangement joins TRBV6-1 to TRBJ1-1; D is unresolved. Germline loops: CDR1 MNHNS, CDR2 SASEGT. Between the trimmed V and J ends, which lost 9 bases and 3 bases, there was a span of 11 bases. The CDR3 consists of 12 residues. The CDR3: CASLRGHTEAFF. DNA of the CDR3: TGTGCCAGTTTAAGAGGCCACACTGAAGCTTTCTTT.

The rearrangement uses TRBV30 and TRBJ1-1, with 10 bases fitting TRBD1. This CDR3 spans 16 amino acids. V was clipped by 5 bases and J by 8 bases; unmatched bases: 17. CDR1 and CDR2 from the germline V gene are GTSNPN and SVGIG (reference sequence). The CDR3 DNA follows: TGTGCCTGGTCCCCCCGGGACAGGGGCTTTGATATCGAAGCTTTCTTT. Its protein is CAWSPRDRGFDIEAFF.

The J gene is TRBJ1-5, the V gene TRBV6-6; tentatively, D is TRBD1 (5 bases). V lost 8 bases and J lost 7, with 15 bases in between. The germline V gene encodes CDR1 MNHNY and CDR2 SVGAGI (reference sequence). The CDR3 runs to 13 residues. This CDR3 reads CASWDSRNQPQHF. The DNA for the CDR3 is TGTGCCAGCTGGGACTCCCGAAACCAGCCCCAGCATTTT.

The genes are TRBV27 and TRBJ2-1; 10 bases align to TRBD1. The germline V gene encodes CDR1 MNHEY and CDR2 SMNVEV (reference sequence). With V trimmed by 0 bases and J by 5 bases, 7 bases remained unmatched. The CDR3 spans 17 residues. The DNA for the CDR3 is TGTGCCAGCAGTTTATCGACGGGACAGGGGTCGAACAATGAGCAGTTCTTC. The encoded protein is CASSLSTGQGSNNEQFF.

This clone was counted between two and nine times. The chain recombines TRBV30 with TRBJ2-2; no reliable D call. Trimming took 5 bases from V and 4 from J, leaving 8 bases between them. Germline assignment: CDR1 GTSNPN and CDR2 SVGIG (reference sequence). This CDR3 is 12 amino acids long. CDR3 amino acids: CAWDMPTGELFF. The CDR3 DNA follows: TGTGCCTGGGACATGCCCACCGGGGAGCTGTTTTTT. The variable domain in full, with the rest retrieved from reference TRBV30 and TRBJ2-2, is SQTIHQWPATLVQPVGSPLSLECTVEGTSNPNLYWYRQAAGRGLQLLFYSVGIGQISSEVPQNLSASRPQDRQFILSSKKLLLSDSGFYLCAWDMPTGELFFGEGSRLTVL.

The chain is built from TRBV27 and TRBJ2-1; 8 nucleotides match TRBD1. V trimming: 5 bases; J trimming: 5 bases; junction bases outside the gene matches: 8. The CDR3 has 15 amino acids. CDR1 and CDR2 from the germline V gene are MNHEY and SMNVEV (reference sequence). The CDR3 protein is CASSPTDRVHNEQFF. CDR3 DNA sequence: TGTGCCAGCAGTCCCACGGACAGGGTCCACAATGAGCAGTTCTTC.